A single T cell receptor beta chain is shown here with its context. The target antigen is unknown. This sample stems from a study of long-term antiretroviral therapy in people with HIV. Regarding the study as a whole: Clones with expansion before ART led the repertoire at all time points. With ART, diversity went up but was still lower than in transplant donor controls.

This CDR3 is 17 amino acids long. Per the germline V gene, CDR1 is SNHLY and CDR2 is FYNNEI. V lost 1 base, J lost 1 base, and 9 bases stayed unmatched. The run of the v3.0 immunoSEQ assay was at survey level. Sequencing had a target that covered about 35,000-55,000 T-cell genomes per sample. TCRdb's copy holds only in-frame clones and misses some; the assay was immunoSEQ multiplex PCR. The table lists approximately 31,000 clones, around 78% of them singletons. The chain joins TRBV2 to TRBJ2-5; 7 bases map to TRBD2. The material was unsorted PBMCs, obtained 3.1 years after starting antiretroviral therapy. The TCR comes from a woman in her forties or fifties with HIV. The chain's CDR3 is CASSEVRTAGTQETQYF. As DNA, the CDR3 is TGTGCCAGCAGTGAAGTTCGTACAGCGGGGACCCAAGAGACCCAGTACTTC.